The rows below give T cell receptor beta chains drawn from one sample of a study of early T cells in non-severe SARS-CoV-2 infection. TCRdb re-derived calls from the 5' RACE reads in MiXCR, one entry per CDR3 protein. This table holds roughly 72,000 distinct CDR3 sequences, roughly 12% found once. Source: whole blood, taken at baseline. The receptors come from an adult who was a healthcare worker with PCR-confirmed SARS-CoV-2 infection or an uninfected control (not recorded which). CDR3s include the opening cysteine and the closing phenylalanine or tryptophan. The order of the fields is D gene, J gene, V gene, clone size, CDR3 DNA, CDR3 protein. D genes are given only for firm matches. A row's size may be missing; if present it is once, few, many or a size class.

d_call: TRBD2; j_call: TRBJ2-5; v_call: TRBV20-1; clone_size: few; cdr3_nt: TGCAGTGCGGGGGAGCTAGCGGGGGCCCTACAAGAGACCCAGTACTTC; cdr3_aa: CSAGELAGALQETQYF
d_call: .; j_call: TRBJ1-1; v_call: TRBV7-9; clone_size: .; cdr3_nt: TGTGCCAGCAGCTTATTTCCAGGGAACCAAGCTTTCTTT; cdr3_aa: CASSLFPGNQAFF
d_call: .; j_call: TRBJ1-1; v_call: TRBV28; clone_size: many; cdr3_nt: TGTGCCAGCAGTCCCTCTTGGTTAGTAGGTGAGAACACTGAAGCTTTCTTT; cdr3_aa: CASSPSWLVGENTEAFF
d_call: .; j_call: TRBJ1-6; v_call: TRBV7-3; clone_size: .; cdr3_nt: TGTGCCAGCAGCACATCCGGGACCCACACTCGGTCACCCCTCCACTTT; cdr3_aa: CASSTSGTHTRSPLHF
d_call: .; j_call: TRBJ2-2; v_call: TRBV20-1; clone_size: .; cdr3_nt: TGCAGTGCTCGGCCCTACCCCACCGGGGAGCTGTTTTTT; cdr3_aa: CSARPYPTGELFF
d_call: .; j_call: TRBJ2-5; v_call: TRBV7-9; clone_size: few; cdr3_nt: TGTGCCAGCAGCTTAGATCCCGGACAGATAAAGGCGGAGACCCAGTACTTC; cdr3_aa: CASSLDPGQIKAETQYF
d_call: .; j_call: TRBJ2-3; v_call: TRBV9; clone_size: few; cdr3_nt: TGTGCCAGCAGCGCGATTGGACAGCCTAGCACAGATACGCAGTATTTT; cdr3_aa: CASSAIGQPSTDTQYF
d_call: .; j_call: TRBJ2-7; v_call: TRBV29-1; clone_size: few; cdr3_nt: TGCAGCGGCCGGGACGGACGCTCCTACGAGCAGTACTTC; cdr3_aa: CSGRDGRSYEQYF
d_call: TRBD1; j_call: TRBJ2-1; v_call: TRBV11-2; clone_size: .; cdr3_nt: TGTGCCAGCAGCTTAGCGACCGGGACAGGGGGCGGTATTCTCCATGAGCAGTTCTTC; cdr3_aa: CASSLATGTGGGILHEQFF
d_call: .; j_call: TRBJ1-2; v_call: TRBV6-2/TRBV6-3; clone_size: few; cdr3_nt: TGTGCCAGCAGCCCGGACGGGGCCTACTATGGCTACACCTTC; cdr3_aa: CASSPDGAYYGYTF
d_call: .; j_call: TRBJ2-7; v_call: TRBV3-1; clone_size: few; cdr3_nt: TGTGCCAGCAGCCAATCTACCCACGAGCAGTACTTC; cdr3_aa: CASSQSTHEQYF
d_call: TRBD1; j_call: TRBJ1-1; v_call: TRBV28; clone_size: few; cdr3_nt: TGTGCCAGTTCCTTAACAGGGGAAGAAACTGAAGCTTTCTTT; cdr3_aa: CASSLTGEETEAFF
d_call: .; j_call: TRBJ1-5; v_call: TRBV28; clone_size: few; cdr3_nt: TGTGCCAGCAGTTTGCTCCGGTTGAGGGATAGCAATCAGCCCCAGCATTTT; cdr3_aa: CASSLLRLRDSNQPQHF
d_call: .; j_call: TRBJ2-1; v_call: TRBV5-1; clone_size: few; cdr3_nt: TGCGCCAGCAGCTTGGTTTCAGGAGCCAATGAGCAGTTCTTC; cdr3_aa: CASSLVSGANEQFF
d_call: .; j_call: TRBJ1-3; v_call: TRBV6-5; clone_size: few; cdr3_nt: TGTGCCAGCCACGGAGAAGGGAGCTCTGGAAACACCATATATTTT; cdr3_aa: CASHGEGSSGNTIYF
d_call: TRBD1; j_call: TRBJ2-2; v_call: TRBV13; clone_size: few; cdr3_nt: TGTGCCAGCAGCCGCCGGGACAGGGGGCGGGGAACCGGGGAGCTGTTTTTT; cdr3_aa: CASSRRDRGRGTGELFF
d_call: .; j_call: TRBJ1-5; v_call: TRBV7-2; clone_size: .; cdr3_nt: TGTGCCAGCAGCTTGGGCAGTACTCCGCCCCAGCATTTT; cdr3_aa: CASSLGSTPPQHF
d_call: .; j_call: TRBJ1-2; v_call: TRBV7-3; clone_size: few; cdr3_nt: TGTGCCAGCAGCTTAGTCTGGCATGGGCCCTATGGCTACACCTTC; cdr3_aa: CASSLVWHGPYGYTF
d_call: .; j_call: TRBJ1-2; v_call: TRBV20-1; clone_size: few; cdr3_nt: TGCAGTGCTAGGATGGGACCAGGAATGGGGTTCGCCTTC; cdr3_aa: CSARMGPGMGFAF
d_call: .; j_call: TRBJ2-3; v_call: TRBV5-1; clone_size: few; cdr3_nt: TGCGCCAGCAGCTTGTACGGGTCGGGTACAGATACGCAGTATTTT; cdr3_aa: CASSLYGSGTDTQYF
d_call: TRBD2; j_call: TRBJ2-1; v_call: TRBV6-2/TRBV6-3; clone_size: .; cdr3_nt: TGTGCCAGCAGTTTACTAGCGGGGGACAATGAGCAGTTCTTC; cdr3_aa: CASSLLAGDNEQFF
d_call: .; j_call: TRBJ1-5; v_call: TRBV2; clone_size: .; cdr3_nt: TGTGCCGGGCGGGACGCCGGCCAGCCCCAGCATTTT; cdr3_aa: CAGRDAGQPQHF
d_call: TRBD1; j_call: TRBJ2-7; v_call: TRBV7-3; clone_size: .; cdr3_nt: TGTGCCAGCAGCCCAAGGACAGGGCACTACGAGCAGTACTTC; cdr3_aa: CASSPRTGHYEQYF
d_call: TRBD2; j_call: TRBJ2-1; v_call: TRBV12-5; clone_size: few; cdr3_nt: TGTGCTAGTGGTCCGGGACTAGGGTCCGTCGAGCAGTTCTTC; cdr3_aa: CASGPGLGSVEQFF
d_call: .; j_call: TRBJ1-2; v_call: TRBV7-2; clone_size: .; cdr3_nt: TGTGCCAGCAGCCTAGGGCCAAATTCGTATGGCTACACCTTC; cdr3_aa: CASSLGPNSYGYTF
d_call: .; j_call: TRBJ2-3; v_call: TRBV20-1; clone_size: .; cdr3_nt: TGCAGTGCTAGAGATCCCGCGCACACAGATACGCAGTATTTT; cdr3_aa: CSARDPAHTDTQYF
d_call: .; j_call: TRBJ1-6; v_call: TRBV7-2; clone_size: few; cdr3_nt: TGTGCCAGCAGCTTAGCTGGGGGGGGCAATAATTCACCCCTCCACTTT; cdr3_aa: CASSLAGGGNNSPLHF
d_call: .; j_call: TRBJ2-7; v_call: TRBV11-2; clone_size: .; cdr3_nt: TGTGCCAGCAGCGGATATACGGGCGAGCAGTACTTC; cdr3_aa: CASSGYTGEQYF
d_call: .; j_call: TRBJ2-7; v_call: TRBV12-3/TRBV12-4; clone_size: few; cdr3_nt: TGTGCCAGCAGTTTTGTTTCGGGGTTTGGCCACGAGCAGTACTTC; cdr3_aa: CASSFVSGFGHEQYF
d_call: .; j_call: TRBJ2-7; v_call: TRBV20-1; clone_size: .; cdr3_nt: TGCAGTGCTAGAGGGGGGCTAGGAGGTCTCGAGCAGTACTTC; cdr3_aa: CSARGGLGGLEQYF
d_call: .; j_call: TRBJ1-3; v_call: TRBV20-1; clone_size: many; cdr3_nt: TGCAGTGCTAGCCCCCACTCTGGAAACACCATATATTTT; cdr3_aa: CSASPHSGNTIYF
d_call: .; j_call: TRBJ2-7; v_call: TRBV28; clone_size: few; cdr3_nt: TGTGCCAGCGCCTACGAGCAGTACTTC; cdr3_aa: CASAYEQYF
d_call: .; j_call: TRBJ2-1; v_call: TRBV2; clone_size: many; cdr3_nt: TGTGCCGGGGGCTATTACAATGAGCAGTTCTTC; cdr3_aa: CAGGYYNEQFF
d_call: TRBD1; j_call: TRBJ1-1; v_call: TRBV29-1; clone_size: .; cdr3_nt: TGCAGCGCATGGAGTACAGGGGATGAAGCTTTCTTT; cdr3_aa: CSAWSTGDEAFF
d_call: TRBD1; j_call: TRBJ2-7; v_call: TRBV28; clone_size: few; cdr3_nt: TGTGCCAGCAGGGGACCGGGACAGGGTTTCGGGTACGAGCAGTACTTC; cdr3_aa: CASRGPGQGFGYEQYF
d_call: .; j_call: TRBJ2-7; v_call: TRBV20-1; clone_size: .; cdr3_nt: TGCAGTGCTAGAGATCGGGGGGCCAGACTCTGGGAGCAGTACTTC; cdr3_aa: CSARDRGARLWEQYF
d_call: .; j_call: TRBJ2-7; v_call: TRBV7-8; clone_size: .; cdr3_nt: TGTGCCAGCAGCTCCAGGGGGAGGATTTACGAGCAGTACTTC; cdr3_aa: CASSSRGRIYEQYF
d_call: .; j_call: TRBJ2-5; v_call: TRBV12-3/TRBV12-4; clone_size: few; cdr3_nt: TGTGCCAGCAGTTTAAGGGCAGTACAAGAGACCCAGTACTTC; cdr3_aa: CASSLRAVQETQYF
d_call: .; j_call: TRBJ1-3; v_call: TRBV25-1; clone_size: few; cdr3_nt: TGTGCCAGCAGTCTCGGGAACTCTGGAAACACCATATATTTT; cdr3_aa: CASSLGNSGNTIYF
d_call: .; j_call: TRBJ1-2; v_call: TRBV28; clone_size: few; cdr3_nt: TGTGCCAGCAATTACAGGGTCTTCGGCGGCTACACCTTC; cdr3_aa: CASNYRVFGGYTF
d_call: TRBD1; j_call: TRBJ2-5; v_call: TRBV5-1; clone_size: .; cdr3_nt: TGCGCCAGCAGCTCCGGGACAGGGGACCAAGAGACCCAGTACTTC; cdr3_aa: CASSSGTGDQETQYF
d_call: TRBD2; j_call: TRBJ2-4; v_call: TRBV20-1; clone_size: many; cdr3_nt: TGCAGTGCTCCGCCGGGGGGAGTAGCCAAAAACATTCAGTACTTC; cdr3_aa: CSAPPGGVAKNIQYF
d_call: .; j_call: TRBJ1-3; v_call: TRBV12-3/TRBV12-4; clone_size: .; cdr3_nt: TGTGCCAGCAGTTTACACGGCGCTGGAAACACCATATATTTT; cdr3_aa: CASSLHGAGNTIYF
d_call: TRBD1; j_call: TRBJ2-2; v_call: TRBV7-8; clone_size: .; cdr3_nt: TGTGCCTCTGCTTGGGCAGGGGGCGGCACCGGGGAGCTGTTTTTT; cdr3_aa: CASAWAGGGTGELFF
d_call: TRBD2; j_call: TRBJ2-1; v_call: TRBV4-1; clone_size: many; cdr3_nt: TGCGCCAGCAGCCAAGCGGGGACTAGCGGGGGGCACAAGGGCTCCTACAATGAGCAGTTCTTC; cdr3_aa: CASSQAGTSGGHKGSYNEQFF
d_call: .; j_call: TRBJ2-2; v_call: TRBV11-3; clone_size: few; cdr3_nt: TGTGCCAGCAGCGTCGGACAGAACACCGGGGAGCTGTTTTTT; cdr3_aa: CASSVGQNTGELFF
d_call: .; j_call: TRBJ1-1; v_call: TRBV7-9; clone_size: .; cdr3_nt: TGTGCCAGCAGCCGCGAAGGGGGGAACACTGAAGCTTTCTTT; cdr3_aa: CASSREGGNTEAFF
d_call: .; j_call: TRBJ1-1; v_call: TRBV12-3/TRBV12-4; clone_size: .; cdr3_nt: TGTGCCAGCAGTCAAACTGAAGCTTTCTTT; cdr3_aa: CASSQTEAFF
d_call: TRBD1; j_call: TRBJ2-7; v_call: TRBV7-9; clone_size: .; cdr3_nt: TGTGCCAGCAGCGAGCCGGACAGGGGTAACTCCTACGAGCAGTACTTC; cdr3_aa: CASSEPDRGNSYEQYF
d_call: .; j_call: TRBJ1-1; v_call: TRBV7-8; clone_size: many; cdr3_nt: TGTGCCAGCAGCCCGGGACACTTGAACACTGAAGCTTTCTTT; cdr3_aa: CASSPGHLNTEAFF
d_call: TRBD1; j_call: TRBJ2-1; v_call: TRBV18; clone_size: few; cdr3_nt: TGTGCCAGCTCACCCCAGAACCTTCCGGACAGGGTTGAGCAGTTCTTC; cdr3_aa: CASSPQNLPDRVEQFF
d_call: .; j_call: TRBJ2-7; v_call: TRBV11-2; clone_size: few; cdr3_nt: TGTGCCAGCAGCCGCCCGGGCGTGAGGTACGAGCAGTACTTC; cdr3_aa: CASSRPGVRYEQYF
d_call: .; j_call: TRBJ2-2; v_call: TRBV11-2; clone_size: .; cdr3_nt: TGTGCCAGCAGCTCGACATTCATCGGTACCGGGGAGCTGTTTTTT; cdr3_aa: CASSSTFIGTGELFF
d_call: .; j_call: TRBJ2-3; v_call: TRBV5-1; clone_size: few; cdr3_nt: TGCGCCAGCAGCGGGGACTCAGATACGCAGTATTTT; cdr3_aa: CASSGDSDTQYF
d_call: .; j_call: TRBJ1-5; v_call: TRBV28; clone_size: few; cdr3_nt: TGTGCCAGCAGTCCTGCGGGGGCCTATCAGCCCCAGCATTTT; cdr3_aa: CASSPAGAYQPQHF
d_call: TRBD1; j_call: TRBJ1-5; v_call: TRBV29-1; clone_size: many; cdr3_nt: TGCAGCGTTCGGGACAGCGCTTATAGCAATCAGCCCCAGCATTTT; cdr3_aa: CSVRDSAYSNQPQHF
d_call: .; j_call: TRBJ1-1; v_call: TRBV10-1; clone_size: many; cdr3_nt: TGCGCCAGCAGTGCGGACATGCGAGAAGCTTTCTTT; cdr3_aa: CASSADMREAFF
d_call: .; j_call: TRBJ1-1; v_call: TRBV10-2; clone_size: few; cdr3_nt: TGCGCCAGCACCGGCACGTGGCAGGGAAACACTGAAGCTTTCTTT; cdr3_aa: CASTGTWQGNTEAFF
d_call: .; j_call: TRBJ1-1; v_call: TRBV21-1; clone_size: .; cdr3_nt: TGTGCCAGCAGCGCCAGGACTCCTGTTGGGACTGAAGCTTTCTTT; cdr3_aa: CASSARTPVGTEAFF